These 15 T cell receptor beta chains were sequenced from one sample in a study of cytomegalovirus exposure and HLA in healthy donors. The PCR contained 60 Vbeta and 13 Jbeta primers. This table comes from immunoSEQ multiplex PCR, and its TCRdb copy is limited to in-frame clones, with some not included. The table has approximately 59,000 clones, approximately 74% seen once; the top ten hold about a sixth. Material: PBMCs. Source of these receptors: a man aged 35 to 55 in good health and CMV-seropositive.

V is TRBV5-4 and J is TRBJ1-6; 10 bases map to TRBD1. The CDR3 is 16 residues long. Germline trimming cut 0 bases from V and 9 bases from J; bases unmatched to any gene: 6. Germline loops: CDR1 SGHNT, CDR2 YYREEE (reference sequence). The CDR3 sequence is CASSLDGQGVGSPLHF. The CDR3 DNA reads TGTGCCAGCAGCTTGGATGGACAGGGGGTAGGTTCACCCCTCCACTTT.

The V call is TRBV5-6, the J call TRBJ1-2; 9 bases agree with TRBD1. The CDR3 consists of 14 residues. V dropped 1 base and J dropped 7; count of bases not matched to a gene: 5. Per the germline V gene, CDR1 is SGHDT and CDR2 is YYEEEE. CDR3 DNA: TGTGCCAGCAGCTTGACAGGGGGCGTAACTGGCTACACCTTC. Its protein is CASSLTGGVTGYTF.

CDR3 region: CSVEDQGDRYQETQYF. As DNA, the CDR3 is TGCAGCGTTGAAGACCAGGGGGATCGCTACCAAGAGACCCAGTACTTC. The chain joins TRBV29-1 to TRBJ2-5; 7 bases are shared with TRBD1. Germline loops: CDR1 SQVTM, CDR2 ANQGSEA. The CDR3 has 16 amino acids. The trim removed 0 bases at V and 0 bases at J, leaving 7 bases unmatched.

The V gene is TRBV6-1, the J gene TRBJ2-2, with no clear D. The CDR3 has 11 residues. Germline V lookup: CDR1 MNHNS, CDR2 SASEGT. Trimming left V 4 bases short and J 7 bases short, with 4 bases between. CDR3: CASSGLGELFF. Written as DNA, the CDR3 is TGTGCCAGCAGTGGACTCGGGGAGCTGTTTTTT.

This clone was recorded a few times. The V gene is TRBV18, the J gene TRBJ1-2; a weak D match, TRBD1 (5 bases). The CDR3 length is 14 residues. Germline V gene lookup returns CDR1 KGHSH and CDR2 LQKENI. Trimming stripped 0 bases from V and 6 bases from J, with 11 bases between. This CDR3 is CASSPPGRVDGYTF. Written as DNA, the CDR3 is TGTGCCAGCTCACCACCGGGCAGGGTGGATGGCTACACCTTC.

Details on this clone: At one end the junction does not follow the germline gene, possibly because of a read error. The chain is built from TRBV9 and TRBJ2-7; D call uncertain. The germline V gene encodes CDR1 SGDLS and CDR2 YYNGEE. There are 14 residues in the CDR3. The CDR3 reads CASSVEAGSYEQHF. CDR3 bases: TGTGCCAGCAGCGTAGAAGCAGGCTCCTACGAGCAGCACTTC. Full variable domain (outside the CDR3, taken from reference TRBV9 and TRBJ2-7): DSGVTQTPKHLITATGQRVTLRCSPRSGDLSVYWYQQSLDQGLQFLIQYYNGEERAKGNILERFSAQQFPDLHSELNLSSLELGDSALYFCASSVEAGSYEQHFGPGTRLTVT.

The J gene is TRBJ2-2, the V gene TRBV6-1, with 8 bases that match TRBD1. With 10 bases clipped from V and 5 bases from J, the junction kept 9 bases outside the gene matches. Germline V CDR1 and CDR2: MNHNS, SASEGT. The CDR3 spans 14 residues. CDR3 sequence: CATDPRDRTGELFF. The CDR3 DNA is TGTGCCACAGACCCCAGGGACAGGACCGGGGAGCTGTTTTTT.

This clone was seen only once. The chain carries TRBV5-6 and TRBJ1-2; D gene unclear. V lost 3 bases and J 3 bases, leaving 6 bases between the germline ends. Germline V gene lookup returns CDR1 SGHDT and CDR2 YYEEEE. The CDR3 is 12 residues long. CDR3 region: CASSSLHYGYTF. CDR3 nucleotides: TGTGCCAGCAGCTCCCTTCACTATGGCTACACCTTC.

The chain couples TRBV6-5 to TRBJ2-3, with 7 bases that match TRBD2. This CDR3 comprises 15 residues. Germline values: CDR1 MNHEY, CDR2 SVGAGI. V trimming: 7 bases; J trimming: 0 bases; junction bases outside the gene matches: 7. In nucleotides, the CDR3 is TGTGCCAGCAAACAACGGGGGGAGAGCACAGATACGCAGTATTTT. Translating gives CASKQRGESTDTQYF.

For this clone: Other DNA sequences within the sample encode an identical CDR3. The chain is built from TRBV4-3 and TRBJ1-1; TRBD1 might be the D (6 bases). V was trimmed by 0 bases and J by 11 bases, leaving 10 bases between them. The CDR3 extends over 12 amino acids. The germline V gene has CDR1 LGHNA and CDR2 YSLEER. This CDR3 reads CASSQDRTAAFF. The CDR3 bases are TGCGCCAGCAGCCAAGATCGGACAGCGGCTTTCTTT.

This clone appeared a few times. The V call is TRBV11-3, the J call TRBJ2-7; 9 nucleotides line up with TRBD1. Germline assignment: CDR1 SGHNT and CDR2 YENEEA. Trimming removed 4 bases from V and 4 bases from J; junction bases left unmatched: 8. The CDR3 spans 15 residues. The CDR3 bases are TGTGCCAGCAGCTCCCCGGGACAGGGCATTTACGAGCAGTACTTC. It yields the protein CASSSPGQGIYEQYF.

Comment on this clone: The sample contains more than one DNA sequence encoding this CDR3. The chain links TRBV7-6 to TRBJ2-7; TRBD1 matches at 7 bases. Germline values: CDR1 SGHVS, CDR2 FNYEAQ. CDR3 length: 14 amino acids. Unmatched junction bases numbered 4, after V lost 1 base and J lost 4 bases. The CDR3 reads CASSLEGQTYEQYF. DNA for the CDR3: TGTGCCAGCAGCTTAGAGGGACAGACTTACGAGCAGTACTTC.

This clone was observed a few times. This rearrangement joins TRBV9 to TRBJ2-2; TRBD1 aligns across 7 bases. Trimming cost V 0 bases and J 4 bases; bases outside gene matches: 3. The CDR3 runs to 15 residues. In germline, CDR1 is SGDLS, CDR2 YYNGEE. This CDR3 reads CASSVGGGPTGELFF. The CDR3 DNA reads TGTGCCAGCAGCGTAGGAGGGGGCCCCACCGGGGAGCTGTTTTTT.

The J gene is TRBJ2-3, the V gene TRBV19; TRBD1 might be the D (6 bases). CDR1 LNHDA and CDR2 SQIVND come from the germline V gene (reference sequence). The ends were cut back, 9 bases at V and 3 bases at J, with 13 bases in the middle. The CDR3 consists of 13 residues. The CDR3 DNA sequence: TGTGCCAGCCGACAGGAGAGGACAGATACGCAGTATTTT. Amino acids: CASRQERTDTQYF.

The CDR3 here is CASSFSGAYTF. CDR3 nucleotides: TGTGCCAGCAGCTTCTCAGGGGCCTACACCTTC. This chain uses TRBV7-9 with TRBJ1-2; TRBD1 might be the D (6 bases). Germline CDR1 and CDR2: SEHNR and FQNEAQ (reference sequence). This CDR3 contains 11 residues. V lost 3 bases, J lost 10 bases, and 9 bases lay in between. Filled out from reference TRBV7-9 and TRBJ1-2, the complete variable domain reads DTGVSQNPRHKITKRGQNVTFRCDPISEHNRLYWYRQTLGQGPEFLTYFQNEAQLEKSRLLSDRFSAERPKGSFSTLEIQRTEQGDSAMYLCASSFSGAYTFGSGTRLTVV.